This record looks at one T cell receptor (beta chain) sequence and its context. In its sample, this clonotype was seen many times. Its antigen remains undetermined. No qualities accompany the bases; no much larger clone lies one base away. Library prep was done by 5' RACE. The sequencer listed for this sample is Illumina HiSeq 2500. A second PCR of roughly 7 to 11 cycles was performed with a sample-barcoded 5' primer and a J-beta primer mix. A template-switch 5' adaptor carrying 12 random nucleotides introduced a unique molecular identifier onto each TCR beta cDNA molecule. At least 3 million CDR3-containing paired-end reads were obtained from each sample. All of the RNA was converted into first-strand cDNA using the Mint cDNA synthesis kit, with a TRBC-specific oligonucleotide serving as the primer. After uracil-DNA glycosylase treatment, a first 18-cycle PCR used universal primers M1SS and BC2_uni_R on all cDNA. The published analysis was carried out like this. For normalization, 1 million high-quality reads, each with a distinct molecular identifier, were randomly selected from each sample. Reads sharing molecular identifiers were discarded rather than binned into consensus sequences. MiTCR, run with a Q25 quality threshold and the strictest error-elimination algorithm, handled CDR3 identification, clonotype clustering and error correction. A nonparametric unseen species model with Euler transformation was used to estimate lower-bound total TCR beta diversity. TCRdb itself trimmed the public reads at Q25 with fastp, ran MiXCR and retained productive beta chains. Each CDR3 protein gets just one entry, which takes the most common genes and DNA from the rows behind it. The V and J calls follow TCRdb's processing rather than the paper's. The sample profile shows about 970,000 distinct CDR3 sequences; 45% to 60% of them were found once. The ten largest clones add up to 20% to 25% of the sample.

The data stem from a study of blood T cells in healthy people across ages (dated by TCRdb to between 2015 and 2017). Broadly, across the study: In model experiments, template switching captured roughly one uniquely barcoded TCR beta cDNA molecule for every two T cells. Age-related changes in TCR beta repertoire diversity were measured in the study by deep sequencing normalized with unique cDNA molecular identifiers. The donors were split into four age groups: young (average about 16 years), middle-aged (about 40), aged (approximately 60) and long-lived (about 82). Donors of different ages were randomly distributed across sequencing lanes to avoid experimental bias. For two donors (one aged 18 to 30 and one aged 80 or older), the study analyzed two additional independent replicas of 1 million unique cDNA reads from the same blood draw.

Findings and caveats that apply to the study as a whole: Compared with the aged group, the long-lived group had more naive CD4+ T cells, fewer expanded clones and increased TCR diversity, suggesting age selection. Bulk unsorted PBMC profiling prevented conclusive comparison of naive and antigen-experienced compartments. Donor CMV infection status was unknown, potentially confounding age-related changes in expanded clonotypes. A strong correlation was found between observed TCR beta diversity and the percentage of naive T cells measured by flow cytometry. Estimates of total diversity based on one million sequenced T cells were considered lower bounds and underestimates. As age increased, observed TCR beta diversity per million T cells dropped in a roughly linear way, and a significant reduction was already evident by age 40.

Donors were approximately 42 systemically healthy Caucasian individuals from Russia aged roughly 6 to 90 years. Each donor gave ten milliliters of peripheral blood, drawn into EDTA-treated Vacutainer tubes. Ficoll-Paque density-gradient centrifugation was used to isolate PBMCs, with at least 6.5 million per sample. Total RNA, at least 5 micrograms per sample, was extracted from PBMCs with Trizol reagent. For every donor, flow cytometry on a PBMC aliquot measured the percentage of naive CD45RAhigh/CD27high T cells. V loses 6 bases of germline sequence and J loses 0 bases, and the interval between the two ends is 9 bases. CDR1 is given as MNHEY and CDR2 as SVGAGI, both from the germline V gene. The CDR3 holds 13 amino acids from the cysteine to the phenylalanine. Of all the DNA, just the CDR3 is kept, 39 bases in frame from base 1.

Rearrangement joined TRBV6-5 to TRBJ2-7; no D gene is confidently identified. The clonotype comes from an older woman in good health. Sequencing used blood. CDR3 sequence: CASSPGSSYEQYF. The nucleotide sequence reads TGTGCCAGCAGCCCCGGCAGCTCCTACGAGCAGTACTTC.